This T cell receptor (beta chain) derives from a study of cytomegalovirus exposure and HLA in healthy donors. Study-wide results and limits: Later on, an analysis tied 15,000 to 20,000 TCR beta sequences to HLA alleles at 0.05 false discovery rate.

The PCR contained 60 Vbeta and 13 Jbeta primers. Method: immunoSEQ multiplex PCR; TCRdb's copy keeps in-frame clones and lacks some. The data show about 76,000 clones, around 73% seen once. Comments on this clone: The antigen is unknown.

The CDR3 contains 15 residues. The J segment lost 1 base and the V segment lost 5 bases, leaving 6 bases of the junction unmatched. The V gene's germline CDR1 is SGHTA and CDR2 FQGTGA. V usage is TRBV7-3 and J usage is TRBJ2-5; TRBD2 matches at 8 bases. This clonotype originated in a woman in her forties in good health and CMV-seropositive. Material for sequencing was PBMCs. CDR3 nucleotide sequence: TGTGCCAGCAGCCGAACCGGGACTAGCCAAGAGACCCAGTACTTC. Amino acid sequence: CASSRTGTSQETQYF.